This T cell receptor beta chain was identified during a study of OX40 agonist ivuxolimab in advanced cancers. Germline V gene lookup returns CDR1 SEHNR and CDR2 FQNEAQ (reference sequence). The CDR3 length is 13 residues. Trimming shortened V by 5 bases and J by 10 bases, and 15 bases separated the two germline ends. Study-wide points: By week 6 at 0.1 to 3.0 mg/kg, blood CD4+ and CD8+ T cells had expanded clonally.

Of note for this clone: The antigen is not known.

The data were produced by immunoSEQ multiplex PCR, yet TCRdb's version contains in-frame clones alone and is incomplete. The repertoire consists of about 77,000 clones, with 94% occurring once and the leading ten covering around 20%. The rearrangement links TRBV7-9 to TRBJ2-1; D remains ambiguous. The TCR originated in an adult with an advanced solid tumor such as melanoma, head and neck, liver or kidney cancer. This sample comprised CD4+ or CD8+ T cells sorted from blood, obtained in a trial of the OX40 agonist ivuxolimab. CDR3 in DNA: TGTGCCAGCAGCATCGGCGATAGCAGGGAGCAGTTCTTC. Residues: CASSIGDSREQFF.